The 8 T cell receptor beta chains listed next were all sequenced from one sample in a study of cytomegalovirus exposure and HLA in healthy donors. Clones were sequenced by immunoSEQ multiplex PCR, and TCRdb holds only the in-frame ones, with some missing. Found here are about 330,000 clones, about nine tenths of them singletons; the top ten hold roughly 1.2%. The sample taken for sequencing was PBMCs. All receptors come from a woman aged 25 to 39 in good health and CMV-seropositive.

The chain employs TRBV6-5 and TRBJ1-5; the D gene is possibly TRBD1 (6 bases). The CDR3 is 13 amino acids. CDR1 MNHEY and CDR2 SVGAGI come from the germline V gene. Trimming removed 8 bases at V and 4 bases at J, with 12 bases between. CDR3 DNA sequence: TGTGCCAGCCGAGCGGGGGCAAATCAGCCCCAGCATTTT. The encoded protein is CASRAGANQPQHF.

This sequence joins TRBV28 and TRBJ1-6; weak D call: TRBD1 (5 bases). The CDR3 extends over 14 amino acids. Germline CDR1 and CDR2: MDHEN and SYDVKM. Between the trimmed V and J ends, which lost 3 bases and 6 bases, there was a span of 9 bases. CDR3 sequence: CASSLGTSNSPLHF. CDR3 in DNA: TGTGCCAGCAGTTTGGGGACTAGTAATTCACCCCTCCACTTT.

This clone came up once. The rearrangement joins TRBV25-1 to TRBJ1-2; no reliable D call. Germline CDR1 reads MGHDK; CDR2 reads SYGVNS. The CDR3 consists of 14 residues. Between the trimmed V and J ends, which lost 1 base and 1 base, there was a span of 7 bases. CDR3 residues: CASSESWSNYGYTF. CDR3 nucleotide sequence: TGTGCCAGCAGTGAATCATGGAGTAACTATGGCTACACCTTC.

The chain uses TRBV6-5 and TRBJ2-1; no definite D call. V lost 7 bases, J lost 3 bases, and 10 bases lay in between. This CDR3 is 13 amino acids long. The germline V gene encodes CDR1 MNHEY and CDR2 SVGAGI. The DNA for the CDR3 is TGTGCCAGCACCCAGGACGGCTACAATGAGCAGTTCTTC. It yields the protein CASTQDGYNEQFF.

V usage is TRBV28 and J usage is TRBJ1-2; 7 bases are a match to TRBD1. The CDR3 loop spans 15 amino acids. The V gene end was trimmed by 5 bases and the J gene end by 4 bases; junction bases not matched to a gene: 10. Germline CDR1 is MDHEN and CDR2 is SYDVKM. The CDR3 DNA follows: TGTGCCAGCAGTCCAACAGGGGAAGGGAGCTATGGCTACACCTTC. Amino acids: CASSPTGEGSYGYTF.

CDR3 coding DNA: TGTGCCAGCAGTTATCAGGGACCCTACAATGAGCAGTTCTTC. Its translation is CASSYQGPYNEQFF. The chain uses TRBV6-5 and TRBJ2-1; D possibly uses TRBD1 or TRBD2 (5 bases each). V was pared by 3 bases and J by 2 bases, with 8 bases between. CDR3 length equals 14 residues. The germline V gene has CDR1 MNHEY and CDR2 SVGAGI.

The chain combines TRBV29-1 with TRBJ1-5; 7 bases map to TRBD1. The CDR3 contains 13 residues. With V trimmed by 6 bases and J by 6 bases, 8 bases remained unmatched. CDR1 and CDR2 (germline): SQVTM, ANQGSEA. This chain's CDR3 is CSVTRGPGQPQHF. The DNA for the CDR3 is TGCAGCGTGACTAGGGGGCCGGGTCAGCCCCAGCATTTT. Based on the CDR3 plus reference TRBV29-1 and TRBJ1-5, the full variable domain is SAVISQKPSRDICQRGTSLTIQCQVDSQVTMMFWYRQQPGQSLTLIATANQGSEATYESGFVIDKFPISRPNLTFSTLTVSNMSPEDSSIYLCSVTRGPGQPQHFGDGTRLSIL.

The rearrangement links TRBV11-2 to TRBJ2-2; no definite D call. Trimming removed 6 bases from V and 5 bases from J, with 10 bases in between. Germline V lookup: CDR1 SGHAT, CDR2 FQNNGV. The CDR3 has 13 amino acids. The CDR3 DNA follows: TGTGCCAGCAGGGTTGCTGATACCGGGGAGCTGTTTTTT. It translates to CASRVADTGELFF. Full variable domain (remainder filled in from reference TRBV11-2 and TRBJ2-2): EAGVAQSPRYKIIEKRQSVAFWCNPISGHATLYWYQQILGQGPKLLIQFQNNGVVDDSQLPKDRFSAERLKGVDSTLKIQPAKLEDSAVYLCASRVADTGELFFGEGSRLTVL.